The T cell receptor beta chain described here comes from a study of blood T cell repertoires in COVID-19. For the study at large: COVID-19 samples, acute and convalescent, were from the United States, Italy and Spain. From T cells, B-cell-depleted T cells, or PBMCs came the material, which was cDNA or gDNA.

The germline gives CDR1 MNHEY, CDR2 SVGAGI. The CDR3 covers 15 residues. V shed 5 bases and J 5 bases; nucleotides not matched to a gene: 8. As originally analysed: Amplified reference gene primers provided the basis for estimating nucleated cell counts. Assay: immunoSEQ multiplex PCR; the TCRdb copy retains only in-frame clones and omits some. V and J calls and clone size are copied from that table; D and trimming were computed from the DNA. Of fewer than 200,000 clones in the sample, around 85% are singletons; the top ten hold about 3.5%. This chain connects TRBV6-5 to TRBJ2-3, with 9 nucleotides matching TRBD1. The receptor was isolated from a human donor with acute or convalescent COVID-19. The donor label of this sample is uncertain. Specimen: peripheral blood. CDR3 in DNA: TGTGCCAGCAGTCGAGGACAGGGGAAGGGAGATACGCAGTATTTT. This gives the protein CASSRGQGKGDTQYF.